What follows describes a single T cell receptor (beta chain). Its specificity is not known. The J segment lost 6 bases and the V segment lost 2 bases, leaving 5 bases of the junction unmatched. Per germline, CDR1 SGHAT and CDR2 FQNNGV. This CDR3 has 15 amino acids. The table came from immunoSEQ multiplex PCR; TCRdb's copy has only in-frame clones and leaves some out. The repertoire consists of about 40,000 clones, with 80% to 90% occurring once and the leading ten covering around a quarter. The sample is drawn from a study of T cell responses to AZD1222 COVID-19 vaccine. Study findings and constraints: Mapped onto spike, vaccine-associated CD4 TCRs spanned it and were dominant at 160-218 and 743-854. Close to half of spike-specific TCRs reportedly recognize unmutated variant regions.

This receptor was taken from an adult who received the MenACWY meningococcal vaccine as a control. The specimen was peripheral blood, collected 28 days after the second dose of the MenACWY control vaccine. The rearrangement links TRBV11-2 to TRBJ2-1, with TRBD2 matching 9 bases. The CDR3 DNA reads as TGTGCCAGCAGCTTACGGCGGGAGGGCCTCAATGAGCAGTTCTTC. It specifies CASSLRREGLNEQFF.